The 18 T cell receptor beta chains below all came from one sample that was sequenced in a study of cytomegalovirus exposure and HLA in healthy donors. The PCR employed 60 Vbeta primers together with 13 Jbeta primers. Assay: immunoSEQ multiplex PCR; the TCRdb copy retains only in-frame clones and omits some. Of under 150,000 clones listed, approximately 84% are singletons. Sequenced: PBMCs. The origin of the receptors is a woman aged 18 to 35 in good health and CMV-seronegative.

V is TRBV18 and J is TRBJ1-2; a possible D gene is TRBD1 (5 bases). The CDR3 is 16 residues long. Trimming removed 6 bases from V and 8 bases from J, with 25 bases in between. The germline V gene encodes CDR1 KGHSH and CDR2 LQKENI. Here the CDR3 reads CASSRGGERVVRGYTF. In nucleotides, the CDR3 is TGTGCCAGCTCCCGTGGAGGGGAACGAGTGGTGAGGGGCTACACCTTC.

The rearrangement uses TRBV11-2 and TRBJ2-5; 8 nucleotides agree with TRBD2. V was pared by 3 bases and J by 1 base, with 1 base of the junction left unmatched. Germline CDR1 reads SGHAT; CDR2 reads FQNNGV. The CDR3 has 14 amino acids. The CDR3 protein is CASSFSGAQETQYF. CDR3 bases: TGTGCCAGCAGCTTTAGCGGGGCCCAAGAGACCCAGTACTTC.

The chain couples TRBV9 to TRBJ2-7; 8 nucleotides align to TRBD2. After removal of 2 bases from V and 0 bases from J, the junction contained 1 base not matched to a gene. Germline CDR1 reads SGDLS; CDR2 reads YYNGEE. The CDR3 totals 14 residues. The CDR3 DNA reads TGTGCCAGCAGCGTGACTAGCGACTCCTACGAGCAGTACTTC. Amino acids: CASSVTSDSYEQYF.

This clone came up once. The chain recombines TRBV10-3 with TRBJ2-5, with TRBD2 matching 8 bases. In germline, CDR1 is ENHRY, CDR2 SYGVKD. Germline trimming cut 6 bases from V and 2 bases from J; bases unmatched to any gene: 5. The CDR3 covers 14 residues. The CDR3: CAISGTSFQETQYF. The DNA for the CDR3 is TGTGCCATCAGCGGGACTAGTTTTCAAGAGACCCAGTACTTC.

The chain recombines TRBV19 with TRBJ2-3, with 9 bases aligning to TRBD1. The germline CDR1 and CDR2 sequences are LNHDA and SQIVND (reference sequence). Unmatched junction bases numbered 3, after V lost 1 base and J lost 1 base. The CDR3 is made up of 16 amino acids. The CDR3 region has the DNA TGTGCCAGTAGTATAGGGGACAGGGTTGGCACAGATACGCAGTATTTT. It encodes CASSIGDRVGTDTQYF.

This chain connects TRBV27 to TRBJ2-6; TRBD2 matches 7 bases. This CDR3 comprises 16 residues. The trim removed 2 bases at V and 2 bases at J, leaving 3 bases unmatched. Germline lookup yields CDR1 MNHEY and CDR2 SMNVEV (reference sequence). CDR3 in DNA: TGTGCCAGCAGTTTAGCGGGAGCGGCTGGGGCCAACGTCCTGACTTTC. Its protein is CASSLAGAAGANVLTF.

This clone was observed a few times. The genes are TRBV27 and TRBJ1-2, with D unresolved. Per germline, CDR1 MNHEY and CDR2 SMNVEV (reference sequence). The CDR3 totals 11 residues. Trimming pared 6 bases from V and 5 bases from J, leaving 7 bases between. The DNA of the CDR3 is TGTGCCAGCAGCCCGGGGTATGGCTACACCTTC. As protein: CASSPGYGYTF.

The chain couples TRBV14 to TRBJ2-4; 8 positions agree with TRBD1. J was trimmed by 7 bases and V by 4 bases; bases with no gene match: 6. The CDR3 sequence is 14 residues long. From germline, CDR1 is SGHDN and CDR2 FVKESK. CDR3 protein: CASSPRTGYNIQYF. The CDR3 nucleotides are TGTGCCAGCAGCCCGAGGACAGGGTATAACATTCAGTACTTC. The full variable domain, with the rest looked up from reference TRBV14 and TRBJ2-4, is EAGVTQFPSHSVIEKGQTVTLRCDPISGHDNLYWYRRVMGKEIKFLLHFVKESKQDESGMPNNRFLAERTGGTYSTLKVQPAELEDSGVYFCASSPRTGYNIQYFGAGTRLSVL.

This rearrangement joins TRBV11-2 to TRBJ1-1; a weak D match, TRBD1 (5 bases). The CDR3 covers 14 residues. Germline values: CDR1 SGHAT, CDR2 FQNNGV. The V end was cut by 3 bases, the J end by 4 bases, with 12 bases between. The CDR3 reads CASSFSGGITEAFF. The CDR3 coding sequence is TGTGCCAGCAGCTTTAGTGGGGGGATCACTGAAGCTTTCTTT. Variable domain in full (rest from reference TRBV11-2 and TRBJ1-1): EAGVAQSPRYKIIEKRQSVAFWCNPISGHATLYWYQQILGQGPKLLIQFQNNGVVDDSQLPKDRFSAERLKGVDSTLKIQPAKLEDSAVYLCASSFSGGITEAFFGQGTRLTVV.

This clone was detected only a few times. CDR3 residues: CASSLGRSPGNTIYF. The CDR3 nucleotides are TGTGCCAGCAGCTTAGGTCGTAGTCCGGGAAACACCATATATTTT. The chain uses TRBV11-2 and TRBJ1-3, with D unclear. This CDR3 has 15 amino acids. Trimming pared 1 base from V and 4 bases from J, leaving 11 bases between. Germline assignment: CDR1 SGHAT and CDR2 FQNNGV.

This clone was observed a single time. The chain couples TRBV6-6 to TRBJ2-2; TRBD2 is a possible D gene (5 bases). Looked up from germline, CDR1 is MNHNY and CDR2 is SVGAGI (reference sequence). Trimming removed 0 bases at V and 7 bases at J, with 15 bases between. CDR3 length equals 16 residues. The CDR3 is CASSYSMGAADGELFF. CDR3 bases: TGTGCCAGCAGTTACTCGATGGGTGCAGCGGACGGGGAGCTGTTTTTT.

The chain carries TRBV5-6 and TRBJ2-3; 12 bases align to TRBD2. CDR3 size: 17 residues. The trim removed 5 bases at V and 4 bases at J, leaving 11 bases unmatched. Germline values: CDR1 SGHDT, CDR2 YYEEEE. The DNA for the CDR3 is TGTGCCAGCAGGCCGACTAGCGGGAGAGTACGGGCAGATACGCAGTATTTT. It translates to CASRPTSGRVRADTQYF. Supplemented by reference TRBV5-6 and TRBJ2-3, the full variable domain reads DAGVTQSPTHLIKTRGQQVTLRCSPKSGHDTVSWYQQALGQGPQFIFQYYEEEERQRGNFPDRFSGHQFPNYSSELNVNALLLGDSALYLCASRPTSGRVRADTQYFGPGTRLTVL.

This chain joins TRBV11-2 and TRBJ1-5; a possible D gene is TRBD1 (5 bases). Trimming left V 5 bases short and J 2 bases short, with 13 bases between. Germline values: CDR1 SGHAT, CDR2 FQNNGV. The CDR3 has 15 residues. The CDR3: CASSPGSGGNQPQHF. CDR3 DNA sequence: TGTGCCAGCAGCCCTGGGTCGGGGGGCAATCAGCCCCAGCATTTT.

V usage is TRBV7-9 and J usage is TRBJ2-7, with TRBD1 matching over 11 bases. Trimming at V came to 4 bases and at J to 4 bases, leaving 3 bases not matched to a gene. Germline V lookup: CDR1 SEHNR, CDR2 FQNEAQ (reference sequence). The CDR3 loop spans 14 amino acids. The CDR3 is CASSSGQGEYEQYF. The CDR3 DNA reads as TGTGCCAGCAGCTCGGGACAGGGGGAGTACGAGCAGTACTTC.

This clone has only a few counts. This sequence joins TRBV5-4 and TRBJ2-1; tentative D call: TRBD1 (6 bases). CDR3 length: 12 residues. Germline CDR1 is SGHNT and CDR2 is YYREEE (reference sequence). V lost 4 bases to trimming and J lost 13 bases, with 15 bases between them. The CDR3 here is CASSQGSADQFF. The CDR3 region has the DNA TGTGCCAGCAGCCAGGGGTCCGCCGACCAGTTCTTC.

In regard to this clone: The junction shows a germline mismatch at one end, possibly a read error. The V gene is TRBV2, the J gene TRBJ2-3; 14 bases are a match to TRBD2. The CDR3 spans 17 residues. Germline CDR1 SNHLY, CDR2 FYNNEI. The CDR3 DNA is TGTGACAGCAGCCCTGGGACTAGCGGGAGTTGGGGAGATACGCAGTATTTT. Its protein product is CDSSPGTSGSWGDTQYF. The variable domain in full, with the rest retrieved from reference TRBV2 and TRBJ2-3, is EPEVTQTPSHQVTQMGQEVILRCVPISNHLYFYWYRQILGQKVEFLVSFYNNEISEKSEIFDDQFSVERPDGSNFTLKIRSTKLEDSAMYFCDSSPGTSGSWGDTQYFGPGTRLTVL.

This chain uses TRBV30 with TRBJ1-1; 8 bases match TRBD1. Germline V gene data show CDR1 as GTSNPN and CDR2 as SVGIG (reference sequence). The CDR3 has 12 residues. Trimming cost V 3 bases and J 6 bases; bases outside gene matches: 3. The CDR3 loop reads CAWRDRGPEAFF. As DNA, the CDR3 is TGTGCCTGGAGAGACAGGGGTCCTGAAGCTTTCTTT.

The V gene is TRBV30, the J gene TRBJ2-7, with D possibly TRBD1 on 5 matching bases. V lost 0 bases to trimming and J lost 3 bases, with 9 bases between them. The CDR3 runs 13 residues. The V gene's germline CDR1 is GTSNPN and CDR2 SVGIG (reference sequence). CDR3 sequence: CAWSVDSLYEQYF. As DNA, the CDR3 is TGTGCCTGGAGTGTAGACAGTCTCTACGAGCAGTACTTC.